What follows are 23 T cell receptor beta chains derived from one specimen sequenced in a study of blood T cell repertoires in COVID-19. Clones were sequenced by immunoSEQ multiplex PCR, and TCRdb holds only the in-frame ones, with some missing. The sample carries 80,000 to 100,000 clones, roughly nine tenths recorded once. Input material: peripheral blood. These receptors all stem from a human donor with active COVID-19. The donor label of this sample is uncertain.

The chain is built from TRBV3-1 (or the pseudogene TRBV3-2) and TRBJ1-2; D remains unclear. Germline V gene lookup returns CDR1 LGHDT and CDR2 YNNKEL (reference sequence). The length of the CDR3 is 18 residues. V lost 0 bases and J lost 4, with 21 bases in between. CDR3 nucleotide sequence: TGTGCCAGCAGCCAAGAGCCCGCACGAGGAGGGTATAGCTATGGCTACACCTTC. Its translation is CASSQEPARGGYSYGYTF.

The genes are TRBV6-5 and TRBJ2-7; 9 positions agree with TRBD1. The CDR3 contains 14 residues. V shed 6 bases, J shed 3 bases, and the junction held 6 bases outside the gene matches. CDR1 and CDR2 (germline): MNHEY, SVGAGI. CDR3 coding DNA: TGTGCCAGCAGCCGCGGGACAGGGTTCTACGAGCAGTACTTC. Translation: CASSRGTGFYEQYF.

The rearrangement uses TRBV4-1 and TRBJ1-2; 9 bases match TRBD1. J lost 5 bases, V lost 0 bases, and 7 bases had no gene match. The CDR3 loop spans 16 amino acids. CDR1 and CDR2 (germline): MGHRA, YSYEKL. CDR3 protein: CASSQELSGTGYGYTF. The CDR3 DNA reads as TGCGCCAGCAGCCAAGAATTGTCCGGGACAGGGTATGGCTACACCTTC.

V is TRBV4-1 and J is TRBJ2-3; no clear D. CDR1 MGHRA and CDR2 YSYEKL come from the germline V gene. V dropped 3 bases and J dropped 4 bases, with 20 bases sitting between them. This CDR3 has 17 residues. This CDR3 reads CASSHEISLGGADTQYF. The CDR3 DNA reads TGCGCCAGCAGCCACGAAATTAGCTTGGGTGGCGCAGATACGCAGTATTTT.

The chain uses TRBV24-1 and TRBJ1-2; 8 bases agree with TRBD1. The CDR3 runs 15 residues. With 0 bases clipped from V and 7 bases from J, the junction kept 6 bases outside the gene matches. CDR1 and CDR2 from the germline V gene are KGHDR and SFDVKD. CDR3 sequence: CATSDLVGQGCGYTF. CDR3 bases: TGTGCCACCAGTGATTTGGTAGGACAGGGCTGTGGCTACACCTTC.

This clone was observed a single time. The V gene is TRBV9, the J gene TRBJ1-1; a possible D gene is TRBD1 (5 bases). The germline CDR1 and CDR2 sequences are SGDLS and YYNGEE. The CDR3 loop spans 13 amino acids. The germline V and J ends were trimmed by 3 bases and 5 bases, with 11 bases remaining between them. Here the CDR3 DNA reads TGTGCCAGCAGCGACGTTGGGGGGACTGAAGCTTTCTTT. As protein: CASSDVGGTEAFF. Full variable domain (outside the CDR3, taken from reference TRBV9 and TRBJ1-1): DSGVTQTPKHLITATGQRVTLRCSPRSGDLSVYWYQQSLDQGLQFLIQYYNGEERAKGNILERFSAQQFPDLHSELNLSSLELGDSALYFCASSDVGGTEAFFGQGTRLTVV.

The V and J genes are TRBV5-6 and TRBJ2-2, with 10 bases identical to TRBD1. The V segment lost 4 bases and the J segment 4 bases; nucleotides outside the gene matches: 4. The CDR3 totals 15 residues. In germline, CDR1 is SGHDT, CDR2 YYEEEE. CDR3 amino acids: CASSAGTGVTGELFF. The CDR3 coding sequence is TGTGCCAGCAGCGCCGGGACAGGGGTCACCGGGGAGCTGTTTTTT.

The chain recombines TRBV6-8 with TRBJ1-2, with D perhaps matching TRBD1 (5 bases). V lost 11 bases and J lost 1, with 14 bases in between. CDR1 is MNHGY, CDR2 SAAAGT, per germline. The CDR3 has 13 amino acids. CDR3 DNA: TGTGCCCTTAATGGGGGGGTTAACTATGGCTACACCTTC. It translates to CALNGGVNYGYTF.

This clone was seen more than once but under ten times. The rearrangement uses TRBV5-6 and TRBJ2-5; 11 bases fit TRBD1. The germline gives CDR1 SGHDT, CDR2 YYEEEE. The trim removed 4 bases at V and 3 bases at J, leaving 2 bases unmatched. The CDR3 runs 14 residues. CDR3 loop: CASSGTGGKETQYF. CDR3 in DNA: TGTGCCAGCAGCGGGACAGGGGGAAAAGAGACCCAGTACTTC.

The chain joins TRBV28 to TRBJ1-6, with 8 nucleotides matching TRBD1. Germline CDR1 is MDHEN and CDR2 is SYDVKM. This CDR3 has 16 residues. J was trimmed by 12 bases and V by 1 base; bases with no gene match: 11. The CDR3, as DNA: TGTGCCAGCAGTTTATTACTGACAGGGGATCGTATACCCCTCCACTTT. Translation gives CASSLLLTGDRIPLHF. Together with reference TRBV28 and TRBJ1-6, the CDR3 gives the full variable domain: DVKVTQSSRYLVKRTGEKVFLECVQDMDHENMFWYRQDPGLGLRLIYFSYDVKMKEKGDIPEGYSVSREKKERFSLILESASTNQTSMYLCASSLLLTGDRIPLHFGNGTRLTVT.

The gene calls are TRBV6-5 and TRBJ1-1; 10 bases match TRBD1. V trimming: 0 bases; J trimming: 10 bases; junction bases outside the gene matches: 5. The CDR3 contains 14 residues. The germline gives CDR1 MNHEY, CDR2 SVGAGI. CDR3 bases: TGTGCCAGCAGTTACTCTTGGACAGGGGGGGGAGCTTTCTTT. Its translation is CASSYSWTGGGAFF.

The rearrangement uses TRBV5-5 and TRBJ2-7, with D unclear. V lost 0 bases and J 0 bases, leaving 16 bases between the germline ends. Germline CDR1 SGHKS, CDR2 YYEKEE (reference sequence). The CDR3 has 17 amino acids. The CDR3 nucleotides are TGTGCCAGCAGCTTGGGTATTAGATTTCCAAGCTCCTACGAGCAGTACTTC. Its protein product is CASSLGIRFPSSYEQYF.

The genes are TRBV7-2 and TRBJ2-5, with TRBD2 matching 15 bases. CDR3 size: 16 residues. Trimming at V came to 8 bases and at J to 4 bases, leaving 8 bases not matched to a gene. Per the germline V gene, CDR1 is SGHTA and CDR2 is FQGNSA. CDR3 sequence reads: CASGGLAGGPGETQYF. CDR3 coding DNA: TGTGCCAGCGGTGGACTAGCGGGGGGGCCCGGAGAGACCCAGTACTTC.

In its sample, this clone was seen once. V usage is TRBV5-1 and J usage is TRBJ2-5; 8 nucleotides agree with TRBD2. The CDR3 has 16 amino acids. V trimming: 2 bases; J trimming: 0 bases; junction bases outside the gene matches: 6. The germline V gene has CDR1 SGHRS and CDR2 YFSETQ. CDR3 bases: TGCGCCAGCAGCTTAGCGGGGGCCTTACACCAAGAGACCCAGTACTTC. It is translated as CASSLAGALHQETQYF.

The gene calls are TRBV24-1 and TRBJ2-3, with D possibly TRBD1 on 6 matching bases. This CDR3 contains 13 residues. Looked up from germline, CDR1 is KGHDR and CDR2 is SFDVKD. Trimming took 4 bases from V and 9 from J, leaving 13 bases between them. CDR3 DNA sequence: TGTGCCACCAGTGAGCCTTTACAGGGCACGCAGTATTTT. Protein: CATSEPLQGTQYF.

The V gene is TRBV7-3, the J gene TRBJ1-1, with 8 bases matching TRBD1. V gave up 3 bases and J gave up 0 bases; unmatched junction bases: 3. Germline V CDR1 and CDR2: SGHTA, FQGTGA. This CDR3 region has 15 residues. CDR3 in amino acids: CASSLTGEVNTEAFF. The CDR3 region has the DNA TGTGCCAGCAGCTTGACAGGGGAGGTGAACACTGAAGCTTTCTTT.

V is TRBV7-2 and J is TRBJ2-3, with 9 bases aligning to TRBD1. The V gene end was trimmed by 5 bases and the J gene end by 11 bases; junction bases not matched to a gene: 8. The CDR3 is made up of 13 amino acids. CDR1 SGHTA and CDR2 FQGNSA come from the germline V gene. The CDR3 here is CASSQGQGGKQYF. In nucleotides, the CDR3 is TGTGCCAGCAGCCAGGGACAGGGCGGGAAGCAGTATTTT.

The chain is built from TRBV5-6 and TRBJ1-3; D may be TRBD1 (5 bases). Germline assignment: CDR1 SGHDT and CDR2 YYEEEE. The CDR3 has 16 residues. V dropped 2 bases and J dropped 2 bases, with 14 bases sitting between them. The CDR3 loop reads CASSFFRVVPGNTIYF. CDR3 nucleotides: TGTGCCAGCAGCTTCTTCAGGGTGGTTCCTGGAAACACCATATATTTT.

This chain joins TRBV7-9 and TRBJ2-7; 7 bases are a match to TRBD2. The germline gives CDR1 SEHNR, CDR2 FQNEAQ (reference sequence). Germline trimming cut 5 bases from V and 5 bases from J; bases unmatched to any gene: 9. The CDR3 has 14 residues. The CDR3 loop reads CASSQGEGHHEQYF. The DNA of the CDR3 is TGTGCCAGCAGCCAAGGGGAGGGGCACCACGAGCAGTACTTC.

The chain employs TRBV7-9 and TRBJ2-5; D is possibly TRBD2 (6 bases). The germline V and J ends were trimmed by 3 bases and 1 base, with 9 bases remaining between them. The CDR3 runs to 14 residues. Germline V CDR1 and CDR2: SEHNR, FQNEAQ (reference sequence). This CDR3 is CASSFAGLQETQYF. DNA for the CDR3: TGTGCCAGCAGCTTTGCGGGACTCCAAGAGACCCAGTACTTC.

J is TRBJ2-1 and V is TRBV6-1; D perhaps matches TRBD1 (5 bases). CDR3 length: 14 residues. Between the trimmed V and J ends, which lost 1 base and 5 bases, there was a span of 9 bases. The germline V gene encodes CDR1 MNHNS and CDR2 SASEGT. The CDR3 spells CASSEEQGDNEQFF. The CDR3 bases are TGTGCCAGCAGTGAAGAGCAGGGTGACAATGAGCAGTTCTTC.

The chain recombines TRBV10-3 with TRBJ2-5, with TRBD2 matching over 14 bases. J was trimmed by 1 base and V by 6 bases; bases with no gene match: 4. This CDR3 spans 16 amino acids. Germline V gene data show CDR1 as ENHRY and CDR2 as SYGVKD. CDR3 bases: TGTGCCATCAGCGTAGGGACTAGCGGGGGCCAAGAGACCCAGTACTTC. The encoded protein is CAISVGTSGGQETQYF.

V usage is TRBV14 and J usage is TRBJ1-2; D remains unclear. The CDR3 extends over 15 amino acids. Germline-derived CDR1 and CDR2 are SGHDN and FVKESK. V was trimmed by 4 bases and J by 4 bases, leaving 16 bases between them. CDR3 protein: CASSPDGLDVYGYTF. CDR3 nucleotide sequence: TGTGCCAGCAGCCCGGACGGACTGGACGTCTATGGCTACACCTTC. The entire variable domain, with the rest obtained from reference TRBV14 and TRBJ1-2, is as follows: EAGVTQFPSHSVIEKGQTVTLRCDPISGHDNLYWYRRVMGKEIKFLLHFVKESKQDESGMPNNRFLAERTGGTYSTLKVQPAELEDSGVYFCASSPDGLDVYGYTFGSGTRLTVV.